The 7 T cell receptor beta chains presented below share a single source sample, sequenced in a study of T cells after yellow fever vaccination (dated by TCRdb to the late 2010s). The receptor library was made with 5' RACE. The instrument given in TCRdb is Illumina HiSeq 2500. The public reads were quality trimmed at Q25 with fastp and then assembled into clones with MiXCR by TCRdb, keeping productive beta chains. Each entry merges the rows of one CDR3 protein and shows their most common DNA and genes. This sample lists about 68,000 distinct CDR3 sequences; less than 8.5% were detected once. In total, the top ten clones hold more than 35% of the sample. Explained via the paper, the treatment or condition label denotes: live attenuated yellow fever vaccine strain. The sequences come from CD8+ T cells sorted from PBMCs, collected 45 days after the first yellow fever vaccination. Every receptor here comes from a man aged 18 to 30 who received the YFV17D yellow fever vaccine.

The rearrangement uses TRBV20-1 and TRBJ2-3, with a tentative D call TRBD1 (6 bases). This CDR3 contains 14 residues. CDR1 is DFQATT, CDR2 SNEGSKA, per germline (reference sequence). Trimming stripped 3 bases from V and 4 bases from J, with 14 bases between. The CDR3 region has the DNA TGCAGTGCTAGGGGGGCGAGGGGAGCAGATACGCAGTATTTT. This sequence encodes CSARGARGADTQYF.

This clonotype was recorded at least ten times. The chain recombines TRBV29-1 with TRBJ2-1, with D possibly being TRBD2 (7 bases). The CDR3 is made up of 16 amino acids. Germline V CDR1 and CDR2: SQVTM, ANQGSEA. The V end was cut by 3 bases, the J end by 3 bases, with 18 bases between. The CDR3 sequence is CSVETGGLGGYNEQFF. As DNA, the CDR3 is TGCAGCGTTGAGACGGGAGGCCTAGGGGGCTACAATGAGCAGTTCTTC.

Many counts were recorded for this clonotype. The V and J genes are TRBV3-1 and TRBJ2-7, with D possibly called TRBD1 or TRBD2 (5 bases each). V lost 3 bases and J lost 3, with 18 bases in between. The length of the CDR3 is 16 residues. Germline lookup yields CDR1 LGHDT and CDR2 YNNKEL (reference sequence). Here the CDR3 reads CASSHIGRGPNYEQYF. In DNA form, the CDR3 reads TGTGCCAGCAGCCACATCGGAAGGGGACCCAACTACGAGCAGTACTTC.

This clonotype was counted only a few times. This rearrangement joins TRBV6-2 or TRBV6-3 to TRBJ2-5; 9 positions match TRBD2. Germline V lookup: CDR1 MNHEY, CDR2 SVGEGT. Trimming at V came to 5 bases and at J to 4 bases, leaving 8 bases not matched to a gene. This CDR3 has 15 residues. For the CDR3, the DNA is TGTGCCAGCAGTACCTCGGGCGGGGGGGGAGAGACCCAGTACTTC. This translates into CASSTSGGGGETQYF.

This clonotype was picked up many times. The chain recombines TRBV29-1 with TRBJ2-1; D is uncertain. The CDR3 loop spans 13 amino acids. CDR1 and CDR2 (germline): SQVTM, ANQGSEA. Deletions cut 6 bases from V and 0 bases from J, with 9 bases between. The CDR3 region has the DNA TGCAGCGTGAGGCCGGGCTCCTACAATGAGCAGTTCTTC. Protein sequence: CSVRPGSYNEQFF.

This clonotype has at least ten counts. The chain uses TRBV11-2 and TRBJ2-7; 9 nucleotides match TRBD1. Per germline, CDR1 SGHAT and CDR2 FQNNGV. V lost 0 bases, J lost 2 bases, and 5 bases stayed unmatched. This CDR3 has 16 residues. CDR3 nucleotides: TGTGCCAGCAGCTTAGACCGGGACAGGGATCCCTACGAGCAGTACTTC. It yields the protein CASSLDRDRDPYEQYF.

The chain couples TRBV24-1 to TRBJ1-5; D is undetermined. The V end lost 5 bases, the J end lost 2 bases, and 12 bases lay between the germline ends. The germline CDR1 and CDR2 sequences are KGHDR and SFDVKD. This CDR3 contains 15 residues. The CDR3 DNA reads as TGTGCCACCAGTGGCAGGCAGGAGGGCAATCAGCCCCAGCATTTT. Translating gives CATSGRQEGNQPQHF.